A selection of T cell receptor beta chains follows, all from one sample in a study of blood T cell repertoires in COVID-19. Profiled with immunoSEQ multiplex PCR; TCRdb holds only in-frame clones, not every one. The sample lists roughly 200,000 clones; about four fifths were seen once. The source material was peripheral blood. The receptors come from a man in his fifties or sixties with active or convalescent COVID-19. CDR3s leave out the opening cysteine and the closing phenylalanine or tryptophan. Rows give clone size only sometimes, using once, few, many, or a class for an expanded clone.

v_gene	abundance	j_gene	CDR3aa
TRBV4-1	.	TRBJ1-5	ASSQDVELPQH
TRBV5-1	once	TRBJ1-2	ASSLGQGEDGYT
TRBV4-1	.	TRBJ2-3	ASSLTSGGPLSRTDTQY
TRBV2	.	TRBJ1-1	ASSHGFSGTEAF
TRBV6-6	few	TRBJ2-7	ASSYKGAVNEQY
TRBV19	.	TRBJ1-1	ASSVTGGTEAF
TRBV5-1	.	TRBJ2-2	ASSWKQGPGELF
TRBV4-1	.	TRBJ1-4	ASSQDRGVFEKLF
TRBV14	.	TRBJ1-2	ASSLSGTNYGYT
TRBV6-5	few	TRBJ2-7	ASSYSTGRALDEQY
TRBV5-1	.	TRBJ1-4	ASSLRGNEKLF
TRBV12-3/TRBV12-4	.	TRBJ1-5	ASSLRGHQPQH
TRBV13	.	TRBJ1-2	ASSSSSGTGMTYGYT
TRBV7-9	.	TRBJ2-1	ASSPAGGRGSYNEQF
TRBV6-5	.	TRBJ2-7	ASSYSGTGSTYEQY
TRBV5-5	.	TRBJ2-1	ASSLVGYNEQF
TRBV5-1	.	TRBJ2-6	ASSLEGQGAGANVLT
TRBV9	.	TRBJ1-4	ASSPSGANEKLF
TRBV6-5	.	TRBJ1-2	ASSATGGGYGYT
TRBV21-1	.	TRBJ2-3	ATQRDRGRDTQY
TRBV9	.	TRBJ1-1	ASSVNPGVGTEAF
TRBV29-1	.	TRBJ2-4	SVEVGLAGVTAKNIQY
TRBV3-1/TRBV3-2	few	TRBJ2-7	ASSQVSYEQY
TRBV5-4	few	TRBJ1-5	ASSQGQAQPQH
TRBV5-1	.	TRBJ1-1	ASSSQGIPNTEAF
TRBV3-1/TRBV3-2	few	TRBJ1-5	ASSHGPGDQPQH
TRBV7-3	.	TRBJ1-6	ASSADRVGSPLH
TRBV28	.	TRBJ1-2	ASKPQGSFGGYT
TRBV9	.	TRBJ1-4	ASSGGGGSSTNEKLF
TRBV9	.	TRBJ2-2	ASSAWIAGFSGELF
TRBV28	.	TRBJ1-5	ASITTGNQQPQH
TRBV30	.	TRBJ2-3	AYRESSTDTQY
TRBV5-1	.	TRBJ2-1	ASSIGGTSYNEQF
TRBV2	.	TRBJ1-2	ASNSPSDRGLGYT
TRBV27	.	TRBJ2-2	ASSFLAGLTGELF
TRBV6-5	.	TRBJ1-1	ASSYVTGTETEAF
TRBV29-1	.	TRBJ2-3	SAATAGGRASTDTQY
TRBV7-2	.	TRBJ1-2	ASSTRQNYGYT
TRBV19	.	TRBJ1-2	ASSRDNNYGYT
TRBV7-6	.	TRBJ1-4	ASSPWTGEGEKLF
TRBV10-3	.	TRBJ1-3	AIRGDRGGNTIY
TRBV5-1	.	TRBJ1-5	ASSLETGSNQPQH